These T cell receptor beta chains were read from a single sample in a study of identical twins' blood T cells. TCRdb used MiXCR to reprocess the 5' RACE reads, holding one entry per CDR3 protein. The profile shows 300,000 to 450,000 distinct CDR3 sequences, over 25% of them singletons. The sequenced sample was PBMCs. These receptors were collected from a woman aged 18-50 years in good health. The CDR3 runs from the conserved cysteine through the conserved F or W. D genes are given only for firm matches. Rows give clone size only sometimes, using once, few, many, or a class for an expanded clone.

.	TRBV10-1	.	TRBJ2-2	CASSESGVIGELFF	TGCGCCAGCAGTGAGTCGGGTGTAATCGGGGAGCTGTTTTTT
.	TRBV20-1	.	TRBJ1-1	CSARDQGKNTEAFF	TGCAGTGCTAGAGATCAGGGGAAGAACACTGAAGCTTTCTTT
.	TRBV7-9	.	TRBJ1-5	CASSLGSGGNQPQHF	TGTGCCAGCAGCTTGGGCTCCGGAGGCAATCAGCCCCAGCATTTT
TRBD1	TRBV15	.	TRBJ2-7	CATSRGTWDRAYEQYF	TGTGCCACCAGCAGAGGGACTTGGGACAGAGCCTACGAGCAGTACTTC
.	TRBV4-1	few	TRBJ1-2	CASSQDSGVYGYTF	TGCGCCAGCAGCCAAGACTCGGGGGTCTATGGCTACACCTTC
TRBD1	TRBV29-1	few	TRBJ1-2	CSVDPGQGADYGYTF	TGCAGCGTTGATCCGGGACAGGGGGCTGACTATGGCTACACCTTC
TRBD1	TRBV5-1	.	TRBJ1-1	CTSSSGTGGEAFF	TGCACCAGCAGCTCTGGGACAGGTGGAGAAGCTTTCTTT
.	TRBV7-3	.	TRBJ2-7	CASSLINRVHEQYF	TGTGCCAGCAGCCTCATCAACAGGGTCCACGAGCAGTACTTC
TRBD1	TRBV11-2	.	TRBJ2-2	CASSSRDRDTTGELFF	TGTGCCAGCAGCTCCCGGGACAGGGATACCACCGGGGAGCTGTTTTTT
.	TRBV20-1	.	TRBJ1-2	CSAQTGYSHTF	TGCAGTGCACAGACAGGTTATAGCCACACCTTC
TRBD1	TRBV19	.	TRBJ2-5	CASSTHGTAQETQYF	TGTGCCAGTAGTACCCATGGGACAGCTCAAGAGACCCAGTACTTC
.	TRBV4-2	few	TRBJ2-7	CASSQDWDSSNEQYF	TGTGCCAGCAGCCAAGACTGGGACTCCTCCAACGAGCAGTACTTC
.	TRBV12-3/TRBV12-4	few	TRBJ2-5	CASVGDSETQYF	TGTGCCAGCGTAGGGGATTCGGAGACCCAGTACTTC
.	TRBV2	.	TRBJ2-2	CASSERGELFF	TGTGCCAGCAGTGAAAGGGGGGAGCTGTTTTTT
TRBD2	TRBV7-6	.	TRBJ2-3	CASSLGKRLAGLSPPLTDTQYF	TGTGCCAGCAGCTTAGGAAAACGACTAGCGGGATTGAGTCCCCCACTCACAGATACGCAGTATTTT
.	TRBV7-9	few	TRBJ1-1	CASWIQGGNTEAFF	TGTGCCAGTTGGATCCAGGGAGGGAACACTGAAGCTTTCTTT
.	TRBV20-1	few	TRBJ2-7	CSARQGSEQYF	TGCAGTGCTAGACAGGGAAGCGAGCAGTACTTC
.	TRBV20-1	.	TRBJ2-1	CSATPGGLYNEQFF	TGCAGTGCTACCCCGGGGGGCCTCTACAATGAGCAGTTCTTC
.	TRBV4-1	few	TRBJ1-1	CASSIRGLNTEAFF	TGCGCCAGCAGCATACGGGGCTTGAACACTGAAGCTTTCTTT
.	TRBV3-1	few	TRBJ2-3	CASSQDRHSMTDTQYF	TGTGCCAGCAGCCAAGATCGGCACAGTATGACAGATACGCAGTATTTT
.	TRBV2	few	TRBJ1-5	CASAGQRNQPQHF	TGTGCCTCAGCAGGACAGCGCAATCAGCCCCAGCATTTT
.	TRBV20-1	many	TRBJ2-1	CSAPSYNEQFF	TGCAGTGCGCCCTCCTACAATGAGCAGTTCTTC
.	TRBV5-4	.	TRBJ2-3	CASSLGGAGGSDTQYF	TGTGCCAGCAGCTTGGGGGGGGCAGGGGGTTCGGATACGCAGTATTTT
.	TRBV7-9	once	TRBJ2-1	CASSLGGSTYNEQFF	TGTGCCAGCAGCTTAGGAGGCTCGACGTACAATGAGCAGTTCTTC